This T cell receptor beta chain came from a study of post-analysis software for immune sequencing data. Study details: As for disease course, relapsing-remitting, secondary progressive and progressive-relapsing multiple sclerosis were all included. Study results and limitations: There was significantly lower normalized Chao1 diversity in multiple sclerosis patients than in controls. By F measure, samples from a shared preparation batch strongly co-clustered. There were five or six TRBV segments more frequent in patients than controls, and TRBV5-6, TRBV5-1 and TRBV20-1 were among them.

Unique-molecular-identifier-tagged TCR beta cDNA libraries were used. T cells numbering roughly 1 to 10 million yielded some 520,000 cDNA molecules. TCRdb re-called the PCR reads with MiXCR, one entry per CDR3 protein. The repertoire has some 450,000 distinct CDR3 sequences, around 40% of them found once; the top ten carry about 12%. The ends were cut back, 7 bases at V and 5 bases at J, with 11 bases in the middle. There are 13 residues in the CDR3. Remarks on this clonotype: The antigen is not known.

This chain links TRBV12-3 or TRBV12-4 with TRBJ1-4; D is unresolved. Source material: blood. This receptor was identified in a girl aged 10-17 years with multiple sclerosis. This CDR3 reads CASTLDGNEKLFF. In DNA, the CDR3 is TGTGCCAGCACCCTGGACGGAAATGAAAAACTGTTTTTT.